One and the same sample provided the 8 T cell receptor beta chains below, sequenced in a study of T-cell reconstitution after alpha-beta-depleted transplantation in children. During its preparation, the TCRbeta library received unique molecular identifiers. TCRdb passed the PCR reads through MiXCR, listing each CDR3 protein once. Among fewer than 750,000 distinct CDR3 sequences listed, around 23% were seen once. The sequences come from PBMCs, mostly from graft donor cells, collected 360 days after TCRalphabeta/CD19-depleted stem cell transplant. All receptors come from a boy under two years old who had a stem cell transplant for acute myeloid leukemia, so the T cells may come from the graft donor.

This clonotype was seen at least ten times. CDR3 coding DNA: TGTGCCAGCAGTTCCGAGACAGGGCGGATACGCCGGGAGCTGTTTTTT. Protein sequence: CASSSETGRIRRELFF. The chain employs TRBV6-5 and TRBJ2-2; 7 nucleotides match TRBD1. Germline V gene lookup returns CDR1 MNHEY and CDR2 SVGAGI. CDR3 size: 16 residues. Germline trimming cut 4 bases from V and 9 bases from J; bases unmatched to any gene: 14.

This clonotype was found a few times. The V call is TRBV11-2, the J call TRBJ2-3; D is undetermined. The CDR3 consists of 15 residues. The V end lost 5 bases, the J end lost 6 bases, and 18 bases lay between the germline ends. Germline loops: CDR1 SGHAT, CDR2 FQNNGV. CDR3 region: CASSPLRRSSDTQYF. CDR3 sequence (DNA): TGTGCCAGCAGCCCCCTCAGGCGGAGCAGCGATACGCAGTATTTT.

This clonotype appeared a few times. This sequence joins TRBV9 and TRBJ2-2; unclear D gene. The CDR3 extends over 13 amino acids. Germline V CDR1 and CDR2: SGDLS, YYNGEE. The V end lost 0 bases, the J end lost 6 bases, and 6 bases lay between the germline ends. In DNA, the CDR3 is TGTGCCAGCAGCGTAGACTGGTCCGGGGAGCTGTTTTTT. It codes for CASSVDWSGELFF. Variable domain in full (rest from reference TRBV9 and TRBJ2-2): DSGVTQTPKHLITATGQRVTLRCSPRSGDLSVYWYQQSLDQGLQFLIQYYNGEERAKGNILERFSAQQFPDLHSELNLSSLELGDSALYFCASSVDWSGELFFGEGSRLTVL.

This clonotype appeared a few times. The gene calls are TRBV20-1 and TRBJ2-7, with 9 bases that match TRBD1. The germline V gene has CDR1 DFQATT and CDR2 SNEGSKA (reference sequence). The length of the CDR3 is 15 residues. Losses at the gene ends were 1 base for V and 3 bases for J; bases not matched to a gene: 7. The DNA for the CDR3 is TGCAGTGCTAGAGTCAGGACAGGGGTTAACTACGAGCAGTACTTC. It encodes CSARVRTGVNYEQYF.

This clonotype was picked up a small number of times. The chain recombines TRBV6-6 with TRBJ1-2, with 7 bases fitting TRBD1. CDR1 is MNHNY and CDR2 is SVGAGI in the germline V gene (reference sequence). The CDR3 loop spans 12 amino acids. Losses at the gene ends were 5 bases for V and 8 bases for J; bases not matched to a gene: 5. CDR3 bases: TGTGCCAGCAGTCCACAGGGGCAGGGCTACACCTTC. Translated, it gives CASSPQGQGYTF.

The J gene is TRBJ2-3, the V gene TRBV12-3 or TRBV12-4; 9 positions agree with TRBD1. The length of the CDR3 is 18 residues. V lost 2 bases and J lost 3; bases outside the gene matches: 12. The CDR3 nucleotides are TGTGCCAGCAGTTTAAGCGGGACAGGGTTAATTCAAACAGATACGCAGTATTTT. Its protein is CASSLSGTGLIQTDTQYF.

The chain employs TRBV2 and TRBJ2-3, with 13 bases lining up with TRBD2. After removal of 4 bases from V and 2 bases from J, the junction contained 9 bases not matched to a gene. CDR1 and CDR2 from the germline V gene are SNHLY and FYNNEI. The CDR3 spans 18 residues. CDR3 amino acids: CASSALGLAGPTTDTQYF. DNA for the CDR3: TGTGCCAGCAGTGCCCTGGGACTAGCGGGGCCCACCACAGATACGCAGTATTTT.

In this sample, this clonotype turned up a few times. The V gene is TRBV29-1, the J gene TRBJ2-1; either TRBD1 or TRBD2 may fit D (5 bases each). The ends were cut back, 4 bases at V and 0 bases at J, with 16 bases in the middle. The germline V gene has CDR1 SQVTM and CDR2 ANQGSEA. The CDR3 runs to 16 residues. The CDR3 reads CSVVPGTESSYNEQFF. The CDR3 DNA reads TGCAGCGTTGTACCTGGGACCGAAAGCTCCTACAATGAGCAGTTCTTC.